Listed below are T cell receptor beta chains from one sample, sequenced in a study of radiation and T cells in renal cell carcinoma. Data came from immunoSEQ multiplex PCR; TCRdb stores just in-frame clones and leaves some out. The sample shows some 14,000 clones, roughly 64% of them seen only once. The input for sequencing was tumor tissue, taken from a patient whose treatment included radiotherapy and nephrectomy. The receptor source for this set is a woman in her sixties or seventies with renal cell carcinoma. Both conserved end residues are part of each CDR3. A D gene is named only where the DNA matches it firmly. Rows may omit the clone size; those that give it use once, few, many or a size class.

size,J,D,V,DNA,CDR3
.,TRBJ2-5,TRBD2,TRBV2,TGTGCCAGCGGAGGGCGAGCGGGGGACTCCTGGACCCAGTACTTC,CASGGRAGDSWTQYF
.,TRBJ2-1,.,TRBV7-2,TGTGCCAGCAGCTCAAGCTCCTACAATGAGCAGTTCTTC,CASSSSSYNEQFF
medium-sized,TRBJ2-1,.,TRBV11-3,TGTGCCAGCGGTTTTTCAGGAGGCGATGAGCAGTTCTTC,CASGFSGGDEQFF
few,TRBJ2-7,TRBD1,TRBV27,TGTGCCAGCAGTTTGACAGGGGGTAACGAGCAGTACTTC,CASSLTGGNEQYF
.,TRBJ2-1,.,TRBV19,TGTGCCAGTAGTATGACGGGGAGCTCCTACAATGAGCAGTTCTTC,CASSMTGSSYNEQFF
.,TRBJ2-2,.,TRBV4-3,TGCGCCAGCAGCCAAGATCTTGCTGACTACAACACCGGGGAGCTGTTTTTT,CASSQDLADYNTGELFF
.,TRBJ2-7,.,TRBV4-2,TGTGCCAGCAGCCAAAACCAGGAGAGCTCCTACGAGCAGTACTTC,CASSQNQESSYEQYF
.,TRBJ2-1,.,TRBV21-1,TGTGCCAGCAAAAGGGGGGGGCGGCTCCGCAATGAGCAGTTCTTC,CASKRGGRLRNEQFF
few,TRBJ2-7,.,TRBV7-2,TGTGCCAGCAGCTCCAGGGTCTCCTACGAGCAGTACTTC,CASSSRVSYEQYF
.,TRBJ1-2,TRBD1,TRBV19,TGTGCCAGTAGTATAGGAAGGACAGGGGACTATGGCTACACCTTC,CASSIGRTGDYGYTF
.,TRBJ1-3,.,TRBV4-1,TGCGCCAGCAGCCAAGATGGCAGCGAGAGCTCTGGAAACACCATATATTTT,CASSQDGSESSGNTIYF
.,TRBJ2-1,.,TRBV11-3,TGTGCCAGCAGCCCCGGAGCCTACAATGAGCAGTTCTTC,CASSPGAYNEQFF
.,TRBJ2-1,.,TRBV29-1,TGCAGCGTTTCTCTAGAAAACAATGAGCAGTTCTTC,CSVSLENNEQFF
.,TRBJ2-7,.,TRBV4-1,TGCGCCAGCAGCCAAGCGGATCAGCTTTCTTCCTACGAGCAGTACTTC,CASSQADQLSSYEQYF
.,TRBJ1-2,TRBD1,TRBV5-1,TGCGCCAGCAGCTTGGCTCAGGGGGAAGGAGACACCTTC,CASSLAQGEGDTF